A single sample is the source of the 24 T cell receptor beta chains below, sequenced in a study of OX40 agonist ivuxolimab in advanced cancers. Assay used: immunoSEQ multiplex PCR; TCRdb lists only in-frame clones, some missing. The sample has some 86,000 clones; about nine tenths are singletons. The sequences come from CD4+ or CD8+ T cells sorted from blood, collected in a trial of the OX40 agonist ivuxolimab. Receptor source: an adult with an advanced solid tumor such as melanoma, head and neck, liver or kidney cancer.

The CDR3 loop is CASSLAAAAYNQPQHF. The CDR3 bases are TGTGCCAGCAGCTTAGCGGCGGCAGCTTACAATCAGCCCCAGCATTTT. The rearrangement uses TRBV7-6 and TRBJ1-5, with D unresolved. V was shortened by 0 bases and J by 3 bases, with 12 bases between the two germline ends. This CDR3 has 16 residues. Germline lookup yields CDR1 SGHVS and CDR2 FNYEAQ. Full variable domain (outside the CDR3, taken from reference TRBV7-6 and TRBJ1-5): GAGVSQSPRYKVTKRGQDVALRCDPISGHVSLYWYRQALGQGPEFLTYFNYEAQQDKSGLPNDRFSAERPEGSISTLTIQRTEQRDSAMYRCASSLAAAAYNQPQHFGDGTRLSIL.

The chain joins TRBV6-1 to TRBJ2-7; D tentatively fits TRBD1 or TRBD2 (5 bases each). The CDR3 extends over 13 amino acids. V was cut by 8 bases and J by 2 bases, with 13 bases left in between. Germline V CDR1 and CDR2: MNHNS, SASEGT. CDR3 in amino acids: CASRPGQAYEQYF. The CDR3 region has the DNA TGTGCCAGCCGCCCGGGGCAGGCCTACGAGCAGTACTTC.

With respect to this clone: At the DNA level, this CDR3 is encoded by other sequences in the same sample as well. The chain employs TRBV6-1 and TRBJ2-7, with D uncertain. The CDR3 sequence is 14 residues long. The V gene lost 3 bases and the J gene lost 2 bases, with 11 bases spanning the gap. Germline loops: CDR1 MNHNS, CDR2 SASEGT. CDR3 protein: CASSEARRPYEQYF. For the CDR3, the DNA is TGTGCCAGCAGTGAGGCAAGGCGGCCCTACGAGCAGTACTTC.

The chain recombines TRBV30 with TRBJ1-6, with D possibly matching TRBD1 (6 bases). Germline assignment: CDR1 GTSNPN and CDR2 SVGIG (reference sequence). This CDR3 region has 13 residues. V shed 2 bases and J shed 7 bases, with 9 bases lying between them. In nucleotides, the CDR3 is TGTGCCTGGAGTATCGGGACAAATTCACCCCTCCACTTT. Amino acid sequence: CAWSIGTNSPLHF. Looking up the rest from reference TRBV30 and TRBJ1-6 gives the full variable domain: SQTIHQWPATLVQPVGSPLSLECTVEGTSNPNLYWYRQAAGRGLQLLFYSVGIGQISSEVPQNLSASRPQDRQFILSSKKLLLSDSGFYLCAWSIGTNSPLHFGNGTRLTVT.

This chain uses TRBV5-3 with TRBJ2-7; 7 bases line up with TRBD1. TRBV5-3 is known as an ORF, though its function is uncertain. J gave up 1 base and V 4 bases, and 8 bases lay outside the gene matches. The CDR3 consists of 15 residues. The DNA of the CDR3 is TGTGCCAGAAGCCCCACTGGGACAGCTTCCTACGAGCAGTACTTC. This gives the protein CARSPTGTASYEQYF.

The chain joins TRBV27 to TRBJ2-5; D perhaps matches TRBD1 (8 bases). The CDR3 sequence is 14 residues long. Trimming cost V 6 bases and J 4 bases, with 15 bases left between them. CDR1 and CDR2 (germline): MNHEY, SMNVEV (reference sequence). The DNA of the CDR3 is TGTGCCAGCAGATACAGGGGGGGTCGAGAGACCCAGTACTTC. It encodes CASRYRGGRETQYF.

V usage is TRBV19 and J usage is TRBJ1-5; 7 bases line up with TRBD1. In germline, CDR1 is LNHDA, CDR2 SQIVND (reference sequence). The junction had 8 bases not matched to a gene; V was cut back by 1 base and J by 5 bases. This CDR3 spans 16 amino acids. As DNA, the CDR3 is TGTGCCAGTAGTATAGTTGGACAGGTGAGGGATCAGCCCCAGCATTTT. It encodes CASSIVGQVRDQPQHF.

The chain has TRBV14 and TRBJ2-7; 13 bases fit TRBD2. CDR3 length: 16 residues. The V gene's germline CDR1 is SGHDN and CDR2 FVKESK. V lost 5 bases and J lost 4; bases outside the gene matches: 8. The chain's CDR3 is CASSSRLAGGGYEQYF. The CDR3 DNA reads TGTGCCAGCAGCTCGAGACTAGCGGGAGGCGGTTACGAGCAGTACTTC.

CDR3 in DNA: TGTGCCAGCAGTCGGACTAGCACCGGGGAGCTGTTTTTT. It translates to CASSRTSTGELFF. The chain is built from TRBV2 and TRBJ2-2; 7 nucleotides line up with TRBD2. The ends lost 5 bases at V and 4 bases at J; junction bases unmatched: 1. The CDR3 totals 13 residues. Germline CDR1 and CDR2: SNHLY and FYNNEI.

The V call is TRBV5-1, the J call TRBJ1-2; a possible D gene is TRBD1 (6 bases). This CDR3 has 13 residues. Germline assignment: CDR1 SGHRS and CDR2 YFSETQ. Trimming removed 1 base at V and 4 bases at J, with 8 bases between. The CDR3 nucleotides read TGCGCCAGCAGCTTGACAGGGATCTATGGCTACACCTTC. This sequence encodes CASSLTGIYGYTF.

This clone was observed a handful of times. The chain couples TRBV7-8 to TRBJ2-7; D perhaps matches TRBD2 (5 bases). Germline-derived CDR1 and CDR2 are SGHVS and FQNEAQ. The CDR3 extends over 16 amino acids. Trimming took 4 bases from V and 2 from J, leaving 18 bases between them. For the CDR3, the DNA is TGTGCCAGCAGCTCGGATGGACGGGAAAATCCCTACGAGCAGTACTTC. Translating it yields CASSSDGRENPYEQYF.

The V and J genes are TRBV2 and TRBJ2-7, with a weak D call TRBD2 (5 bases). The CDR3 has 15 residues. Germline V gene lookup returns CDR1 SNHLY and CDR2 FYNNEI. V was shortened by 7 bases and J by 4 bases, with 20 bases between the two germline ends. Written as DNA, the CDR3 is TGTGCCAGCACCCGGGGAGCCGCCACCCGATACGAGCAGTACTTC. Encoded protein: CASTRGAATRYEQYF.

The chain recombines TRBV5-1 with TRBJ2-7; D gene uncertain. Trimming removed 0 bases at V and 0 bases at J, with 13 bases between. This CDR3 has 16 amino acids. CDR1 is SGHRS, CDR2 YFSETQ, per germline. The CDR3 is CASSLEGGVSSYEQYF. The CDR3 nucleotides are TGCGCCAGCAGCTTGGAGGGCGGAGTTAGCTCCTACGAGCAGTACTTC. The variable domain in full, completed from reference TRBV5-1 and TRBJ2-7, reads KAGVTQTPRYLIKTRGQQVTLSCSPISGHRSVSWYQQTPGQGLQFLFEYFSETQRNKGNFPGRFSGRQFSNSRSEMNVSTLELGDSALYLCASSLEGGVSSYEQYFGPGTRLTVT.

The table lists this clone with a few counts. The chain couples TRBV27 to TRBJ1-2; no definite D call. This CDR3 has 13 amino acids. CDR1 is MNHEY and CDR2 is SMNVEV in the germline V gene (reference sequence). V lost 2 bases and J lost 5, with 9 bases in between. The CDR3 protein is CASSLKPEYGYTF. Here the CDR3 DNA reads TGTGCCAGCAGTTTAAAGCCCGAATATGGCTACACCTTC.

J is TRBJ2-1 and V is TRBV10-1, with 8 bases that match TRBD2. The J segment lost 7 bases and the V segment lost 10 bases, leaving 6 bases of the junction unmatched. The CDR3 has 12 amino acids. Germline V gene data show CDR1 as WNHNN and CDR2 as SYGVQD (reference sequence). CDR3: CATSERENEQFF. The CDR3 DNA reads as TGCGCCACCTCGGAGCGGGAGAATGAGCAGTTCTTC.

The chain combines TRBV5-4 with TRBJ2-2, with D perhaps matching TRBD1 or TRBD2 (5 bases each). Per germline, CDR1 SGHNT and CDR2 YYREEE (reference sequence). The CDR3 has 14 residues. V was cut by 4 bases and J by 7 bases, with 14 bases left in between. CDR3 nucleotide sequence: TGTGCCAGCAGCGGGGACGGAGCTCGCGGGGAGCTGTTTTTT. This translates into CASSGDGARGELFF.

This clone showed up just once. The genes are TRBV28 and TRBJ1-6, with D unresolved. The V gene lost 5 bases and the J gene lost 9 bases, with 14 bases spanning the gap. Looked up from germline, CDR1 is MDHEN and CDR2 is SYDVKM. The CDR3 extends over 14 amino acids. The CDR3 sequence is CASSKVRMGSPLHF. The DNA of the CDR3 is TGTGCCAGCAGTAAGGTCCGGATGGGTTCACCCCTCCACTTT. The variable domain in full, completed from reference TRBV28 and TRBJ1-6, reads DVKVTQSSRYLVKRTGEKVFLECVQDMDHENMFWYRQDPGLGLRLIYFSYDVKMKEKGDIPEGYSVSREKKERFSLILESASTNQTSMYLCASSKVRMGSPLHFGNGTRLTVT.

V and J are TRBV10-3 and TRBJ2-3; D is ambiguous. Germline V CDR1 and CDR2: ENHRY, SYGVKD. The CDR3 is made up of 17 amino acids. The V gene lost 0 bases and the J gene lost 3 bases, with 16 bases spanning the gap. The DNA of the CDR3 is TGTGCCATCAGTGAGTCGAGTCTGAACAGCCGTACAGATACGCAGTATTTT. Translation gives CAISESSLNSRTDTQYF.

The chain is built from TRBV14 and TRBJ1-1; TRBD1 is a possible D gene (5 bases). V shed 2 bases and J shed 5 bases, with 12 bases lying between them. CDR3 length equals 14 residues. Germline-derived CDR1 and CDR2 are SGHDN and FVKESK. The CDR3 loop reads CASSQTGWGTEAFF. DNA for the CDR3: TGTGCCAGCAGCCAAACGGGCTGGGGGACTGAAGCTTTCTTT.

V is TRBV28 and J is TRBJ2-7; the match to TRBD1 covers 7 bases. V lost 5 bases to trimming and J lost 6 bases; unmatched junction nucleotides: 4. This CDR3 is 12 amino acids long. Germline V gene sequence: CDR1 MDHEN, CDR2 SYDVKM. Here the CDR3 DNA reads TGTGCCAGCAGTCCCAGGGGGTCCGAGCAGTACTTC. This gives the protein CASSPRGSEQYF. The full variable domain, its missing parts supplied by reference TRBV28 and TRBJ2-7, is DVKVTQSSRYLVKRTGEKVFLECVQDMDHENMFWYRQDPGLGLRLIYFSYDVKMKEKGDIPEGYSVSREKKERFSLILESASTNQTSMYLCASSPRGSEQYFGPGTRLTVT.

This chain connects TRBV4-1 to TRBJ2-7; 10 bases match TRBD2. The V and J ends lost 4 bases and 1 base, in that order; junction bases with no gene match: 7. CDR3 length equals 16 residues. The V gene's germline CDR1 is MGHRA and CDR2 YSYEKL. The CDR3 nucleotides read TGCGCCAGCAGCCGGAATCTAGCGGGAGAGTCCTACGAGCAGTACTTC. This translates into CASSRNLAGESYEQYF.

This clone is a singleton in its sample. This CDR3 reads CASSLLGPANEKLFF. The CDR3 nucleotides read TGTGCCAGCAGTTTATTGGGACCGGCTAATGAAAAACTGTTTTTT. This rearrangement joins TRBV28 to TRBJ1-4, with D tentatively TRBD1 (5 bases). Trimming pared 1 base from V and 3 bases from J, leaving 9 bases between. CDR1 is MDHEN and CDR2 is SYDVKM in the germline V gene. This CDR3 has 15 residues. Full variable domain (rest looked up from reference TRBV28 and TRBJ1-4): DVKVTQSSRYLVKRTGEKVFLECVQDMDHENMFWYRQDPGLGLRLIYFSYDVKMKEKGDIPEGYSVSREKKERFSLILESASTNQTSMYLCASSLLGPANEKLFFGSGTQLSVL.

The chain recombines TRBV19 with TRBJ1-2, with 11 bases that match TRBD1. CDR1 and CDR2 from the germline V gene are LNHDA and SQIVND (reference sequence). The ends lost 6 bases at V and 8 bases at J; junction bases unmatched: 11. The CDR3 consists of 15 residues. The CDR3, as DNA: TGTGCCAGTAGCGTACCCGGACAGGGGGCGGGCGGCTACACCTTC. Residues: CASSVPGQGAGGYTF.

The rearrangement links TRBV9 to TRBJ2-7, with TRBD1 matching over 12 bases. CDR1 is SGDLS and CDR2 is YYNGEE in the germline V gene. The J segment lost 7 bases and the V segment lost 3 bases, leaving 5 bases of the junction unmatched. The CDR3 runs to 14 residues. The DNA of the CDR3 is TGTGCCAGCAGCGCCTGGGACAGGGGGCGGGAGCAGTACTTC. It specifies CASSAWDRGREQYF.